This T cell receptor beta chain was profiled in a study of shared clonotypes between healthy human individuals. Study summary: Sampling drew on donors who were a couple of women and a few men aged 18 to 49.

Points from the study as a whole: Clonotypes not shared had lower generation probabilities than those common to all four donors.

Notes on this clone: Its target is unknown.

Method: immunoSEQ multiplex PCR; TCRdb's copy keeps in-frame clones and lacks some. Of roughly 1,800,000 clones in the sample, roughly 94% are singletons; the top ten hold 0.9% to 1.5%. The CDR3 runs to 18 residues. The junction had 7 bases not matched to a gene; V was cut back by 4 bases and J by 1 base. Germline loops: CDR1 MDHEN, CDR2 SYDVKM. Naive CD8 isolation took CD45RO-negative cells positively selected for CCR7 and excluded terminally differentiated effector memory CD45RA+ cells. The sample was naive CD8+ T cells sorted from blood. The chain uses TRBV28 and TRBJ2-3; TRBD2 matches at 14 bases. This receptor was identified in a man aged 18 to 29 in good health. Here the CDR3 DNA reads TGTGCCAGCAGTTCACGACTAGCGGGGGGGCCGGGCACAGATACGCAGTATTTT. This sequence encodes CASSSRLAGGPGTDTQYF.